These 22 T cell receptor beta chains share one sample of origin, sequenced in a study of T cell responses to AZD1222 COVID-19 vaccine. Clones were sequenced by immunoSEQ multiplex PCR, and TCRdb holds only the in-frame ones, with some missing. The data show under 150,000 clones, approximately 88% seen once. The sample consisted of peripheral blood, taken on day 0 of AZD1222 vaccination. Receptors were obtained from an adult in good health.

The V gene is TRBV9, the J gene TRBJ1-1; 7 bases align to TRBD1. J lost 0 bases, V lost 2 bases, and 13 bases had no gene match. The CDR3 totals 18 residues. Per the germline V gene, CDR1 is SGDLS and CDR2 is YYNGEE. CDR3 bases: TGTGCCAGCAGCGTTACGGACCTACAGGGGACCTTGAACACTGAAGCTTTCTTT. It translates to CASSVTDLQGTLNTEAFF.

The rearrangement links TRBV4-1 to TRBJ2-2, with D possibly matching TRBD2 (7 bases). Trimming took off 4 bases at V and 2 bases at J, with 14 bases between the two ends. Germline CDR1 reads MGHRA; CDR2 reads YSYEKL. CDR3 length equals 16 residues. CDR3 region: CASSPEQGLNTGELFF. CDR3 nucleotide sequence: TGCGCCAGCAGCCCGGAACAGGGACTAAACACCGGGGAGCTGTTTTTT.

This clone was observed once. V gene TRBV5-6 combines with J gene TRBJ2-6, with 7 positions matching TRBD1. CDR1 SGHDT and CDR2 YYEEEE come from the germline V gene. CDR3 length equals 14 residues. V dropped 5 bases and J dropped 2; count of bases not matched to a gene: 1. CDR3 sequence (DNA): TGTGCCAGCAGTGACAGGGCTGGGGCCAACGTCCTGACTTTC. Its translation: CASSDRAGANVLTF.

The genes are TRBV6-5 and TRBJ1-2; 7 nucleotides line up with TRBD1. Unmatched junction bases numbered 10, after V lost 7 bases and J lost 8 bases. The CDR3 length is 13 residues. Germline CDR1 MNHEY, CDR2 SVGAGI. The CDR3 spells CASTLTGAEGYTF. The CDR3 DNA reads TGTGCCAGCACTCTCACAGGGGCTGAAGGCTACACCTTC.

Regarding this clone: One end of the junction varies from germline; a read error may be responsible. The chain carries TRBV3-1 (or the pseudogene TRBV3-2) and TRBJ1-2, with TRBD1 matching over 8 bases. The CDR3 totals 13 residues. Germline V gene data show CDR1 as LGHDT and CDR2 as YNNKEL (reference sequence). This chain's CDR3 is CASSQQDGQGANF. CDR3 DNA: TGTGCCAGCAGCCAACAAGACGGACAGGGCGCCAACTTC.

The genes are TRBV18 and TRBJ2-7, with 8 bases that match TRBD1. This CDR3 comprises 14 residues. Trimming at V came to 4 bases and at J to 1 base, leaving 3 bases not matched to a gene. The germline V gene has CDR1 KGHSH and CDR2 LQKENI. CDR3 in amino acids: CASSRDRGSYEQYF. Here the CDR3 DNA reads TGTGCCAGCTCACGAGACAGGGGATCCTACGAGCAGTACTTC. The full variable domain, completed using reference TRBV18 and TRBJ2-7, is NAGVMQNPRHLVRRRGQEARLRCSPMKGHSHVYWYRQLPEEGLKFMVYLQKENIIDESGMPKERFSAEFPKEGPSILRIQQVVRGDSAAYFCASSRDRGSYEQYFGPGTRLTVT.

This clone was counted a single time. The chain uses TRBV19 and TRBJ1-4; the D is unclear. Germline CDR1 is LNHDA and CDR2 is SQIVND (reference sequence). V lost 3 bases and J lost 8, with 10 bases in between. The CDR3 is made up of 13 amino acids. This chain's CDR3 is CASSIVTGEKLFF. CDR3 coding DNA: TGTGCCAGTAGTATCGTAACTGGGGAAAAACTGTTTTTT. Using reference TRBV19 and TRBJ1-4 for the parts outside the CDR3, the full variable domain is DGGITQSPKYLFRKEGQNVTLSCEQNLNHDAMYWYRQDPGQGLRLIYYSQIVNDFQKGDIAEGYSVSREKKESFPLTVTSAQKNPTAFYLCASSIVTGEKLFFGSGTQLSVL.

This clone was observed a handful of times. This sequence joins TRBV28 and TRBJ1-1; D gene ambiguous. This CDR3 has 12 residues. With 6 bases removed from V and 8 bases from J, the gap between germline ends came to 13 bases. From germline, CDR1 is MDHEN and CDR2 SYDVKM. DNA for the CDR3: TGTGCCAGCAGGCTGGCTGTGGCAGAAGCTTTCTTT. This encodes CASRLAVAEAFF.

J is TRBJ2-6 and V is TRBV5-1, with D perhaps TRBD1 (5 bases). This CDR3 has 18 residues. Germline CDR1 and CDR2: SGHRS and YFSETQ. The V end lost 4 bases, the J end lost 4 bases, and 21 bases lay between the germline ends. The CDR3, as DNA: TGCGCCAGCAGCCCACGACAGCCCACTGCCTTGGGGGCCAACGTCCTGACTTTC. This sequence encodes CASSPRQPTALGANVLTF. The full variable domain, its missing parts supplied by reference TRBV5-1 and TRBJ2-6, is KAGVTQTPRYLIKTRGQQVTLSCSPISGHRSVSWYQQTPGQGLQFLFEYFSETQRNKGNFPGRFSGRQFSNSRSEMNVSTLELGDSALYLCASSPRQPTALGANVLTFGAGSRLTVL.

The chain combines TRBV11-2 with TRBJ1-1, with a weak D call TRBD1 (5 bases). From germline, CDR1 is SGHAT and CDR2 FQNNGV. V was clipped by 6 bases and J by 2 bases, with 10 bases between them. The CDR3 is made up of 13 amino acids. This CDR3 is CASRWTPNTEAFF. CDR3 sequence (DNA): TGTGCCAGCAGGTGGACACCTAACACTGAAGCTTTCTTT.

The genes are TRBV7-8 and TRBJ1-4; D remains unclear. The germline V gene has CDR1 SGHVS and CDR2 FQNEAQ. The CDR3 is 16 residues long. V was pared by 0 bases and J by 7 bases, with 15 bases between. CDR3 nucleotides: TGTGCCAGCAGCTTAGCAGGGCCAGCGGTTTTTGAAAAACTGTTTTTT. This sequence encodes CASSLAGPAVFEKLFF.

This chain's CDR3 is CATSAPGWGEQFF. In nucleotides, the CDR3 is TGTGCCACCAGTGCCCCCGGCTGGGGCGAGCAGTTCTTC. This chain connects TRBV24-1 to TRBJ2-1; D might be TRBD1 (5 bases). The CDR3 consists of 13 residues. Germline CDR1 is KGHDR and CDR2 is SFDVKD. Trimming stripped 5 bases from V and 10 bases from J, with 14 bases between.

J is TRBJ1-2 and V is TRBV4-3; D perhaps matches TRBD1 (5 bases). This CDR3 region has 17 residues. Germline V gene lookup returns CDR1 LGHNA and CDR2 YSLEER. Trimming left V 0 bases short and J 4 bases short, with 18 bases between. The CDR3 loop is CASSQDLSTVPIYGYTF. The CDR3, as DNA: TGCGCCAGCAGCCAAGATCTTTCGACAGTCCCTATCTATGGCTACACCTTC.

In this sample, this clone turned up a few times. The chain uses TRBV19 and TRBJ1-1; D perhaps matches TRBD1 (5 bases). Germline V gene sequence: CDR1 LNHDA, CDR2 SQIVND (reference sequence). The CDR3 spans 14 residues. Deletions cut 0 bases from V and 8 bases from J, with 13 bases between. The DNA of the CDR3 is TGTGCCAGTAGTATAGAGGGACCCCGAGTAGAAGCTTTCTTT. Translated: CASSIEGPRVEAFF.

This chain uses TRBV15 with TRBJ2-1; no definite D call. The CDR3 spans 15 residues. Germline loops: CDR1 LNHNV, CDR2 YYDKDF (reference sequence). V lost 1 base to trimming and J lost 5 bases, with 12 bases between them. The CDR3 DNA follows: TGTGCCACCAGCAGAGGCGGAACCCTTAACAATGAGCAGTTCTTC. Translation gives CATSRGGTLNNEQFF.

J is TRBJ1-5 and V is TRBV28, with D possibly matching TRBD1 (5 bases). This CDR3 region has 13 residues. V dropped 8 bases and J dropped 5 bases, with 13 bases sitting between them. CDR1 and CDR2 (germline): MDHEN, SYDVKM. CDR3 coding DNA: TGTGCCAGCTCCGGGACCGCTCATCAGCCCCAGCATTTT. The encoded protein is CASSGTAHQPQHF.

This chain uses TRBV11-2 with TRBJ2-5; the match to TRBD2 covers 7 bases. The length of the CDR3 is 15 residues. V was pared by 6 bases and J by 5 bases, with 12 bases of the junction left unmatched. CDR1 and CDR2 from the germline V gene are SGHAT and FQNNGV. CDR3 amino acids: CASSVGRARDETQYF. Written as DNA, the CDR3 is TGTGCCAGCAGTGTGGGGAGGGCCAGGGACGAGACCCAGTACTTC.

Here the CDR3 reads CASRRTGGHEKLFF. The CDR3 DNA reads TGCGCCAGCCGAAGGACAGGGGGGCATGAAAAACTGTTTTTT. The chain joins TRBV5-1 to TRBJ1-4, with 10 nucleotides matching TRBD1. The junction had 6 bases not matched to a gene; V was cut back by 7 bases and J by 6 bases. From germline, CDR1 is SGHRS and CDR2 YFSETQ. The CDR3 is 14 amino acids.

The V gene is TRBV5-6, the J gene TRBJ1-2; D might be TRBD1 (5 bases). V lost 4 bases, J lost 0 bases, and 10 bases lay in between. CDR3 length: 14 amino acids. Germline values: CDR1 SGHDT, CDR2 YYEEEE. CDR3 residues: CASSPTDPNYGYTF. The CDR3 nucleotides read TGTGCCAGCAGCCCGACAGATCCTAACTATGGCTACACCTTC.

The chain employs TRBV29-1 and TRBJ1-2; TRBD1 might be the D (5 bases). Trimming took off 2 bases at V and 0 bases at J, with 7 bases between the two ends. CDR1 and CDR2 (germline): SQVTM, ANQGSEA. The CDR3 runs to 13 residues. The CDR3 DNA follows: TGCAGCGTTGAACCAGGGCCTAACTATGGCTACACCTTC. Residues: CSVEPGPNYGYTF.

The chain is built from TRBV5-4 and TRBJ1-4; 8 nucleotides line up with TRBD1. The V segment lost 3 bases and the J segment 8 bases; nucleotides outside the gene matches: 6. Germline CDR1 is SGHNT and CDR2 is YYREEE (reference sequence). The CDR3 has 14 residues. The chain's CDR3 is CASSSGQGREKLFF. CDR3 DNA sequence: TGTGCCAGCAGCTCCGGACAGGGACGGGAAAAACTGTTTTTT.

The chain recombines TRBV7-2 with TRBJ2-3, with D unclear. Germline lookup yields CDR1 SGHTA and CDR2 FQGNSA. The V end was cut by 5 bases, the J end by 0 bases, with 9 bases between. The CDR3 totals 14 residues. CDR3 DNA: TGTGCCAGCAGCCCCTCAGTTAGCACAGATACGCAGTATTTT. It codes for CASSPSVSTDTQYF.